This TCR beta chain was sequenced for a study of T cell repertoires in cytomegalovirus infection. About the study: As its CMV epitopes, the study selected recently identified HLA-C-restricted and well-studied HLA-B-restricted targets.

On this clonotype: Its specificity is not known.

The CDR3 extends over 16 amino acids. The germline V and J ends were trimmed by 2 bases and 5 bases, with 16 bases remaining between them. TCRdb itself ran the reads through MiXCR, one entry per CDR3 protein. This table has some 800,000 distinct CDR3 sequences, under 35% appearing once. This chain joins TRBV23-1 and TRBJ1-5; D not resolved. TRBV23-1 is an ORF for which the function is uncertain. The sample here was cultured CD8+ T cells from PBMCs, taken from culture after CMV antigen stimulation. This TCR came from a human donor in good health (CMV status not recorded). Some clones in this sample may be carry-over from other donors' samples. The CDR3 DNA is TGCGCCAGCAGTCAAAATCGGGAGGAAGGCCATCAGCCCCAGCATTTT. Translated: CASSQNREEGHQPQHF.